This is a list of T cell receptor beta chains from one sample in a study of cytomegalovirus exposure and HLA in healthy donors. Profiling relied on immunoSEQ multiplex PCR, and the TCRdb table lists in-frame clones only, not all of them. The table records roughly 100,000 clones, over 60% of them present only once. Source material: PBMCs. Receptor source: a female donor in good health and CMV-seropositive. Each CDR3 is given with its conserved first and last residue. A D gene is named only where the DNA matches it firmly. Where a row states a size, it is once, few, many or the class of an expanded clone; other rows omit it.

J	D	size	V	CDR3	DNA
TRBJ2-1	TRBD2	.	TRBV15	CATSRDRGGPTGREQFF	TGTGCCACCAGCAGAGATCGGGGGGGGCCGACGGGGAGGGAGCAGTTCTTC
TRBJ2-1	TRBD1	.	TRBV5-1	CASRSRGQGEQFF	TGCGCCAGCAGGAGTAGGGGGCAGGGTGAGCAGTTCTTC
TRBJ2-1	.	.	TRBV9	CASSVVGINADEQFF	TGTGCCAGCAGCGTAGTAGGCATCAACGCGGATGAGCAGTTCTTC
TRBJ1-6	TRBD1	once	TRBV15	CATSAGGYNSPLHF	TGTGCCACCAGCGCAGGGGGTTATAATTCACCCCTCCACTTT
TRBJ2-1	TRBD2	.	TRBV29-1	CSVEGHWGVAGGSRTYNEQFF	TGCAGCGTTGAAGGACACTGGGGGGTAGCGGGAGGCTCCAGGACCTACAATGAGCAGTTCTTC
TRBJ2-5	.	.	TRBV2	CASSYDRGGQETQYF	TGTGCCAGCAGCTACGACAGGGGAGGGCAAGAGACCCAGTACTTC
TRBJ1-1	TRBD1	.	TRBV9	CASSEGQGVDTEAFF	TGTGCCAGCAGCGAGGGACAGGGGGTAGACACTGAAGCTTTCTTT
TRBJ2-1	TRBD2	once	TRBV6-5	CASSISGSRVQFF	TGTGCCAGCAGTATTAGCGGGAGTAGGGTGCAGTTCTTC
TRBJ2-5	TRBD2	.	TRBV7-2	CASSLGGLAGSETQYF	TGTGCCAGCAGCTTGGGCGGACTAGCGGGGTCGGAGACCCAGTACTTC
TRBJ2-2	TRBD1	.	TRBV11-3	CASSAVTGAAGELFF	TGTGCCAGCAGCGCCGTGACAGGGGCCGCCGGGGAGCTGTTTTTT
TRBJ1-1	TRBD1	.	TRBV7-9	CASSYPVTGAPNTEAFF	TGTGCCAGCAGCTACCCCGTGACAGGGGCGCCGAACACTGAAGCTTTCTTT
TRBJ1-1	.	.	TRBV5-1	CASSLVGETRAEAFF	TGCGCCAGCAGCTTGGTCGGGGAAACAAGGGCTGAAGCTTTCTTT
TRBJ2-3	.	.	TRBV7-2	CASRSRGTDTQYF	TGTGCCAGCAGATCCAGGGGAACAGATACGCAGTATTTT
TRBJ2-7	.	.	TRBV30	CAWRLWVADSYEQYF	TGTGCCTGGAGATTGTGGGTAGCGGACTCCTACGAGCAGTACTTC